This record covers a single T cell receptor beta chain. The antigen remains unidentified. This clone may be a read error of a much larger clone one base away. The CDR3 runs to 16 residues. TCR beta CDR3 sequences were amplified from RNA transcripts. HTBI primers were employed in a first-round RT-PCR of the TCR CDR3. TCRdb re-called the multiplex PCR reads with MiXCR, one entry per CDR3 protein. Altogether 250,000 to 300,000 distinct CDR3 sequences are present, around 20% being singletons, with the ten largest covering under 45%. The data were obtained in a study of T cells in Graves' hyperthyroidism and ophthalmopathy. Study-wide findings and caveats: From stable hyperthyroidism, ophthalmopathy was separated by a 13 V-J model.

The sample was blood. The rearrangement links TRBV12-3 or TRBV12-4 to TRBJ2-3, with TRBD2 as a possible D gene (7 bases). This sequence originates from a man aged 50-59 years with Graves' ophthalmopathy. The CDR3 DNA reads TGTGCCGGCAGAAAGGGGGGGAGGGCCCTCGCAGATACGCAGTATTTT. Amino acids: CAGRKGGRALADTQYF.